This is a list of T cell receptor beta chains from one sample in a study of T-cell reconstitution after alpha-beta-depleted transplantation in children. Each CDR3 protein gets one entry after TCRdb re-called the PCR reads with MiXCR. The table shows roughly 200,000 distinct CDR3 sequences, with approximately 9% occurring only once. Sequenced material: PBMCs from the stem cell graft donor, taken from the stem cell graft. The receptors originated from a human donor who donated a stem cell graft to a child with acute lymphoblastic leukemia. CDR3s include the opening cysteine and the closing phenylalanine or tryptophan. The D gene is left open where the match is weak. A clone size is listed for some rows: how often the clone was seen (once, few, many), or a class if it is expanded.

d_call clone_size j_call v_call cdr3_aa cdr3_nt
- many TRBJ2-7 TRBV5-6 CASSVGLFGHYEQYF TGTGCCAGCAGCGTCGGACTTTTTGGGCACTACGAGCAGTACTTC
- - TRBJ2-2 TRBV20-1 CSARDVDRWNTGELFF TGCAGTGCTAGGGATGTAGACAGATGGAACACCGGGGAGCTGTTTTTT
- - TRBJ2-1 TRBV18 CATAARAALGNYNEQFF TGTGCCACAGCAGCGCGGGCAGCTTTAGGAAACTACAATGAGCAGTTCTTC
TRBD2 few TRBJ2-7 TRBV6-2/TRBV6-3 CASKLAGPPLEQYF TGTGCCAGCAAACTAGCGGGGCCACCTTTGGAGCAGTACTTC
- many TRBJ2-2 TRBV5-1 CASRPGGQNTGELFF TGCGCCAGCAGGCCAGGAGGCCAGAACACCGGGGAGCTGTTTTTT
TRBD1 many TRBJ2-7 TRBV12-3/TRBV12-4 CASSLGQRTEQYF TGTGCCAGCAGCCTGGGACAGAGGACCGAGCAGTACTTC
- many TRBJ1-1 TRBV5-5 CASSFVRQNTEAFF TGTGCCAGCAGCTTTGTCCGTCAGAACACTGAAGCTTTCTTT
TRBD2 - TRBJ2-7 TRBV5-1 CASSTGLAGGSYEQYF TGCGCCAGCAGCACAGGACTAGCGGGGGGATCCTACGAGCAGTACTTC
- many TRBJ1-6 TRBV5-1 CASSPTLQGENSPLHF TGCGCCAGCAGTCCTACCCTGCAGGGAGAGAATTCACCCCTCCACTTT
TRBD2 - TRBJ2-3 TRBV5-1 CASSAGLAGGGSTDTQYF TGCGCCAGCAGCGCGGGACTAGCGGGGGGCGGGAGCACAGATACGCAGTATTTT
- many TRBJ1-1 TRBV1 CTSSQPKTTGVRAEAFF TGCACCAGCAGCCAGCCCAAGACTACAGGGGTAAGGGCTGAAGCTTTCTTT
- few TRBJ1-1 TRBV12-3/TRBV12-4 CASSQTPPRQGTEAFF TGTGCCAGCAGCCAAACCCCCCCCCGGCAGGGCACTGAAGCTTTCTTT
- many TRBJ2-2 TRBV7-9 CASSFPKDSFGPELFF TGTGCCAGCAGCTTTCCCAAAGACAGTTTCGGTCCGGAGCTGTTTTTT
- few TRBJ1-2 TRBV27 CASSFHGSGRNYGYTF TGTGCCAGCAGTTTTCACGGTTCCGGAAGAAACTATGGCTACACCTTC
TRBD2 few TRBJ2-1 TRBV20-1 CSARIAGGGASSSYNEQFF TGCAGTGCTAGGATAGCTGGCGGGGGGGCCTCTAGCTCCTACAATGAGCAGTTCTTC
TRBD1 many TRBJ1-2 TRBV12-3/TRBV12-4 CASSLSDRAYGYTF TGTGCCAGCAGTTTATCGGACAGGGCCTATGGCTACACCTTC
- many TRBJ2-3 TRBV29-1 CSVDSVSTDTQYF TGCAGCGTTGATTCGGTCAGCACAGATACGCAGTATTTT
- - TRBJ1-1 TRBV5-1 CASRGPFPGSTEAFF TGCGCCAGCCGGGGTCCCTTTCCGGGAAGCACTGAAGCTTTCTTT
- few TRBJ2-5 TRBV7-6 CASSLEAGMETQYF TGTGCCAGCAGCTTAGAGGCAGGGATGGAGACCCAGTACTTC
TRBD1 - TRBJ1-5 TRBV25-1 CASRSQGPYNQPQHF TGTGCCAGCAGATCACAGGGGCCCTACAATCAGCCCCAGCATTTT
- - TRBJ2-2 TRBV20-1 CSARDRNTGELFF TGCAGTGCTAGAGACCGGAACACCGGGGAGCTGTTTTTT
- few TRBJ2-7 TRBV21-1 CASPMHNRDSTYEQYF TGTGCCAGCCCGATGCATAACCGGGACAGTACCTACGAGCAGTACTTC
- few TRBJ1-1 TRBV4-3 CASSQDSRNTEAFF TGCGCCAGCAGCCAAGATTCCAGGAACACTGAAGCTTTCTTT
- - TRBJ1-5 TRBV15 CATSRDPTGRQPQHF TGTGCCACCAGCAGAGATCCGACCGGGCGTCAGCCCCAGCATTTT
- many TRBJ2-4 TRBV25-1 CASSAESLGNIQYF TGTGCCAGCAGTGCAGAATCGTTGGGTAACATTCAGTACTTC
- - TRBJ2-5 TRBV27 CASSLFGGETQYF TGTGCCAGCAGTTTATTTGGCGGCGAGACCCAGTACTTC
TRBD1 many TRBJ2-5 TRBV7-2 CASSFGTGTKETQYF TGTGCCAGCAGCTTCGGGACAGGGACAAAAGAGACCCAGTACTTC
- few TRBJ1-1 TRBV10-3 CAIRETVNTEAFF TGTGCCATCAGGGAGACGGTGAACACTGAAGCTTTCTTT
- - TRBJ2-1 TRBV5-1 CASSLNRGSYNEQFF TGCGCCAGCAGCTTGAACCGGGGTTCCTACAATGAGCAGTTCTTC
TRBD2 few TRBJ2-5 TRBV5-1 CASSLSGTSGVETQYF TGCGCCAGCAGCCTCTCCGGGACTAGCGGGGTAGAGACCCAGTACTTC